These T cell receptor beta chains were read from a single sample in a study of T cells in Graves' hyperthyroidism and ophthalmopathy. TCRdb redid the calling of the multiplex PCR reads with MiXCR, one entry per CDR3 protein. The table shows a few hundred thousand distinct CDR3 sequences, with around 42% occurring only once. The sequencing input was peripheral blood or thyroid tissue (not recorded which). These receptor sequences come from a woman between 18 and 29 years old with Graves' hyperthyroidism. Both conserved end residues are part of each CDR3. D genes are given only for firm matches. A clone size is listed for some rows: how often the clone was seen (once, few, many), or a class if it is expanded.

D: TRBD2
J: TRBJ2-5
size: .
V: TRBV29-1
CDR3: CSVRATSGLETQYF
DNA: TGCAGCGTCAGGGCGACTAGCGGATTAGAGACCCAGTACTTC

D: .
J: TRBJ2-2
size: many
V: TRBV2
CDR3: CASSEAQPVRELFF
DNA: TGTGCCAGCAGTGAAGCGCAACCAGTCCGGGAGCTGTTTTTT

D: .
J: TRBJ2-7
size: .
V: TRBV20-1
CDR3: CSLGEPYEQYF
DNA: TGCAGTTTGGGGGAGCCCTACGAGCAGTACTTC

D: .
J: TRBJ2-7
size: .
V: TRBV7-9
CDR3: CASSPGRGVYEQYF
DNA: TGTGCCAGCAGCCCGGGACGGGGAGTCTACGAGCAGTACTTC

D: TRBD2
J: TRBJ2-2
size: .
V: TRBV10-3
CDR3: CASSYGLAGGPMCTGELFF
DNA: TGTGCCAGCAGTTACGGACTAGCGGGAGGGCCGATGTGCACCGGGGAGCTGTTTTTT

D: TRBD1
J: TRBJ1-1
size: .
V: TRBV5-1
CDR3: CASSLRTGGDTEAFF
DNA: TGCGCCAGCAGCCTTAGGACAGGGGGAGACACTGAAGCTTTCTTT

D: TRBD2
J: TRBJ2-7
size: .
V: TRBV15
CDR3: CATSRVGLASTYEQYF
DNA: TGTGCCACCAGCAGAGTAGGACTAGCTTCAACCTACGAGCAGTACTTC

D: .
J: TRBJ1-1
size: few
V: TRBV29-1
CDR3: CSTRGRADTEAFF
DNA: TGCAGCACCCGTGGGAGGGCGGACACTGAAGCTTTCTTT

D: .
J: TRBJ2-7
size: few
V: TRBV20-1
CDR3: CSVTPNYEQYF
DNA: TGCAGTGTCACACCAAACTACGAGCAGTACTTC

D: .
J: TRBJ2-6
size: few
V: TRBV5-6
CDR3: CASSLAPSGANVLTF
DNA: TGTGCCAGCAGCTTGGCCCCCTCTGGGGCCAACGTCCTGACTTTC

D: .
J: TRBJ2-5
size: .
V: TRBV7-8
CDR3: CASSQMASVWGTQYF
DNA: TGTGCCAGTAGCCAAATGGCTAGCGTGTGGGGGACCCAGTACTTC

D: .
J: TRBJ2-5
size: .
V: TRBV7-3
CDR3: CASSQRGWEQPQYF
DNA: TGTGCCAGCAGCCAAAGGGGGTGGGAGCAGCCCCAGTACTTC

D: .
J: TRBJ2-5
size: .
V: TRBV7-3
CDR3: CASSSWGHLSGTQYF
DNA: TGTGCCAGCAGCTCGTGGGGACACTTATCGGGGACCCAGTACTTC

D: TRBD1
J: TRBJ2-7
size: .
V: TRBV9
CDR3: CASSSGQGADEQYF
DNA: TGTGCCAGCAGCTCAGGACAGGGGGCTGACGAGCAGTACTTC

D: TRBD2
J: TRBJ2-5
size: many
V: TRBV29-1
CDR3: CSVVSGLAGKGETQYF
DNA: TGCAGCGTTGTATCGGGACTAGCGGGGAAGGGGGAGACCCAGTACTTC

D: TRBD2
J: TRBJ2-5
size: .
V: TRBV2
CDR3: CASPGLATNLQETQYF
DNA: TGTGCCAGCCCTGGACTAGCCACAAACCTCCAAGAGACCCAGTACTTC

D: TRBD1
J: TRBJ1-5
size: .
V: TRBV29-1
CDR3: CSLGQGAQPQHF
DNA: TGCAGCTTGGGACAGGGGGCTCAGCCCCAGCATTTT

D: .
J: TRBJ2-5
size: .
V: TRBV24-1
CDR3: CATSAPVWGTQYF
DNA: TGTGCCACCAGCGCTCCGGTATGGGGGACCCAGTACTTC

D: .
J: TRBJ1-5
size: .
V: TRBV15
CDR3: CASSLRAAQPQHF
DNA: TGTGCCAGCAGTTTAAGGGCAGCTCAGCCCCAGCATTTT

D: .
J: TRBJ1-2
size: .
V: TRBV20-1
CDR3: CTPPGQDYGYTF
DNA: TGCACCCCGCCGGGGCAGGACTATGGCTACACCTTC

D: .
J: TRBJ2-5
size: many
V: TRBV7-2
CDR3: CASSLPGEETQYF
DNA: TGTGCCAGCAGCTTACCAGGGGAAGAGACCCAGTACTTC

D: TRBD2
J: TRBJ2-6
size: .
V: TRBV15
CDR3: CATSSSSGAGANVLTF
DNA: TGTGCCACCAGCAGCTCGAGCGGGGCTGGGGCCAACGTCCTGACTTTC

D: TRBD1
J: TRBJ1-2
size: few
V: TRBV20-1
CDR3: CSAPRTGTYGYTF
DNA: TGCAGTGCACCTCGGACAGGGACCTATGGCTACACCTTC

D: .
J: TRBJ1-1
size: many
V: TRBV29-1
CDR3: CSVVRDTEAFF
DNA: TGCAGCGTGGTTAGGGACACTGAAGCTTTCTTT

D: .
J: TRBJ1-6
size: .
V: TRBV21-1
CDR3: CASSRDRGHSPLHF
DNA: TGTGCCAGCAGCAGGGACAGGGGGCATTCACCCCTCCACTTT

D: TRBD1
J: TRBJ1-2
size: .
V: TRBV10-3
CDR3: CAIRRGQDGYTF
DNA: TGTGCCATCAGGCGGGGACAGGATGGCTACACCTTC

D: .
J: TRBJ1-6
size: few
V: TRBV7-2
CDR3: CASSQEKRVSYNSPLHF
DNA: TGCGCCAGCAGCCAAGAAAAGAGGGTATCCTATAATTCACCCCTCCACTTT

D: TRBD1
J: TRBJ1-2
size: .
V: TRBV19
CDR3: CASSKNRGHYGYTF
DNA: TGTGCCAGTAGTAAGAACAGGGGGCACTATGGCTACACCTTC

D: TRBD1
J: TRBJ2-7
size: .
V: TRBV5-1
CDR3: CASSLARDRGQLEYF
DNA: TGCGCCAGCAGCTTGGCGAGGGACAGGGGCCAACTGGAGTACTTC

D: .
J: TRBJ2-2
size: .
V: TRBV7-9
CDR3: CASSLSSYTGELFF
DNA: TGTGCCAGCAGCTTAAGCAGTTACACCGGGGAGCTGTTTTTT

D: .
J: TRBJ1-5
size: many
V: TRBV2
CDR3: CASKGLSNQPQHF
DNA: TGTGCCAGCAAGGGGCTATCCAATCAGCCCCAGCATTTT

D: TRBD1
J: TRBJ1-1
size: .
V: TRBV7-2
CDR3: CASSLLDRGHTEAFF
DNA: TGTGCCAGCAGCTTGCTGGACAGGGGGCACACTGAAGCTTTCTTT

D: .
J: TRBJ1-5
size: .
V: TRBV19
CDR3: CASSISRDRNDQPQHF
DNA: TGTGCCAGTAGTATATCCCGAGACAGGAACGATCAGCCCCAGCATTTT

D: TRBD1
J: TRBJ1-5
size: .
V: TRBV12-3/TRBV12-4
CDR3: CASSTQGASQPQHF
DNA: TGTGCCAGCAGCACTCAGGGGGCCAGTCAGCCCCAGCATTTT

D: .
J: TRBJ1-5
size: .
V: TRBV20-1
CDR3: CSARSADYSNQPQHF
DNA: TGCAGTGCTAGAAGTGCAGATTATAGCAATCAGCCCCAGCATTTT

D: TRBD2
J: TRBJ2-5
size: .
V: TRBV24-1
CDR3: CATSPGSGRGYAETQYF
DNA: TGTGCCACCTCCCCGGGTAGCGGGAGGGGGTATGCGGAGACCCAGTACTTC

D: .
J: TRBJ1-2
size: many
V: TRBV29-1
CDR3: CSVPTPGDYGYTF
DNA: TGCAGCGTACCTACACCCGGGGACTATGGCTACACCTTC

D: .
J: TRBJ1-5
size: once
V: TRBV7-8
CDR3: CASSLGGSLNQPQHF
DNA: TGTGCCAGCAGCTTGGGCGGCAGCCTCAATCAGCCCCAGCATTTT

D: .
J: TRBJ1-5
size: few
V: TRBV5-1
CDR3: CASSLGSGGVQPQHF
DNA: TGCGCCAGCAGCTTGGGATCGGGCGGGGTGCAGCCCCAGCATTTT